Each of the 31 T cell receptor beta chains below was sequenced from the same sample in a study of T cells in Graves' hyperthyroidism and ophthalmopathy. The investigators amplified TCR beta CDR3 regions from RNA transcripts. The TCR CDR3 first-round RT-PCR relied on the HTBI primer set. One entry per CDR3 protein, called by TCRdb with MiXCR from the multiplex PCR reads. The table has around 580,000 distinct CDR3 sequences, around 17% seen once; the top ten hold under 20%. Sequenced: blood. The receptors were sampled from a woman between 18 and 29 years old with Graves' hyperthyroidism.

This clonotype was counted only a few times. Lacking the conserved final phenylalanine or tryptophan, this CDR3 likely reflects a read error. The chain joins TRBV3-1 to TRBJ2-2; D is perhaps TRBD2 (6 bases). Germline loops: CDR1 LGHDT, CDR2 YNNKEL (reference sequence). V lost 1 base and J lost 5, with 14 bases in between. The CDR3 has 16 amino acids. The CDR3 DNA reads as TGTGCCAGCAGCCAAGTAGGGAGGACTGGAACCGGGGAGCTGTTTCTT. Translation gives CASSQVGRTGTGELFL.

The chain couples TRBV14 to TRBJ2-1, with D tentatively TRBD2 (6 bases). Germline V gene data show CDR1 as SGHDN and CDR2 as FVKESK. V lost 4 bases and J 2 bases, leaving 12 bases between the germline ends. The CDR3 length is 15 residues. For the CDR3, the DNA is TGTGCCAGCAGCCTACTAGCCCGGGCCTACAATGAGCAGTTCTTC. The encoded protein is CASSLLARAYNEQFF.

Concerning this clonotype itself: A much larger clonotype is one base distant, so this may be a read error. The chain carries TRBV20-1 and TRBJ2-5; TRBD2 agrees at 12 bases. CDR1 is DFQATT, CDR2 SNEGSKA, per germline (reference sequence). The CDR3 runs to 16 residues. CDR3 protein: CSAIDGLAGYQETRYF. In nucleotides, the CDR3 is TGCAGTGCTATCGACGGACTAGCGGGGTATCAAGAGACCCGGTACTTC.

This clonotype was seen only a few times. The chain has TRBV28 and TRBJ2-7; D uncertain. Trimming took off 5 bases at V and 3 bases at J, with 11 bases between the two ends. CDR1 is MDHEN and CDR2 is SYDVKM in the germline V gene. This CDR3 is built from 13 residues. Here the CDR3 DNA reads TGTGCCAGCAGTGAAATTGGGGACTACGAGCAGTACTTC. Residues: CASSEIGDYEQYF.

This clonotype came up many times. The chain carries TRBV7-3 and TRBJ2-1; 7 bases line up with TRBD1. The V segment lost 5 bases and the J segment 10 bases; nucleotides outside the gene matches: 8. Germline V gives CDR1 SGHTA, CDR2 FQGTGA. The CDR3 is made up of 13 amino acids. This chain's CDR3 is CASSEQQGNEQFF. The CDR3 DNA sequence: TGTGCCAGCAGCGAACAACAGGGGAACGAGCAGTTCTTC. The variable domain in full, completed from reference TRBV7-3 and TRBJ2-1, reads GAGVSQTPSNKVTEKGKYVELRCDPISGHTALYWYRQSLGQGPEFLIYFQGTGAADDSGLPNDRFFAVRPEGSVSTLKIQRTERGDSAVYLCASSEQQGNEQFFGPGTRLTVL.

This clonotype appeared a few times. The chain joins TRBV12-3 or TRBV12-4 to TRBJ1-6; unclear D gene. V was cut by 1 base and J by 10 bases, with 14 bases left in between. The CDR3 extends over 15 amino acids. CDR3 in amino acids: CASSLVRGSGSPLHF. DNA of the CDR3: TGTGCCAGCAGTTTAGTAAGAGGTTCGGGCTCACCCCTCCACTTT.

This clonotype showed up many times. This chain links TRBV28 with TRBJ1-2; possible D gene TRBD1, 6 bases. Trimming pared 6 bases from V and 4 bases from J, leaving 15 bases between. This CDR3 is 14 amino acids long. Germline loops: CDR1 MDHEN, CDR2 SYDVKM. The CDR3 DNA follows: TGTGCCAGCAGCTCTTCGACAGGACGCTATGGCTACACCTTC. This sequence encodes CASSSSTGRYGYTF.

This clonotype came up many times. The rearrangement links TRBV7-9 to TRBJ1-1, with TRBD1 as a possible D gene (5 bases). Trimming pared 4 bases from V and 5 bases from J, leaving 11 bases between. This CDR3 comprises 13 residues. Germline CDR1 and CDR2: SEHNR and FQNEAQ (reference sequence). The CDR3 DNA is TGTGCCAGCAGCTCAACAAGGGGTACTGAAGCTTTCTTT. The encoded protein is CASSSTRGTEAFF.

Concerning this clonotype: Since a much larger clone is just one base distant, this may be a read error. The V call is TRBV7-9, the J call TRBJ2-7; D remains ambiguous. The CDR3 sequence is 15 residues long. Germline assignment: CDR1 SEHNR and CDR2 FQNEAQ (reference sequence). The CDR3: CASGLERPSSYEQYF. Here the CDR3 DNA reads TGTGCCAGCGGCTTAGAACGGCCGAGCTCCTACGAGCAGTACTTC.

The chain has TRBV11-2 and TRBJ2-2; D is possibly TRBD1 (5 bases). The CDR3 has 15 residues. V lost 4 bases, J lost 0 bases, and 9 bases lay in between. Germline loops: CDR1 SGHAT, CDR2 FQNNGV. CDR3 loop: CASSSAGPNTGELFF. DNA of the CDR3: TGTGCCAGCAGCTCCGCAGGGCCGAACACCGGGGAGCTGTTTTTT.

The chain couples TRBV6-1 to TRBJ2-2; 9 bases match TRBD2. Germline lookup yields CDR1 MNHNS and CDR2 SASEGT. The CDR3 loop spans 17 amino acids. V lost 2 bases, J lost 5 bases, and 9 bases stayed unmatched. The CDR3: CASSESMVAGVTGELFF. In DNA form, the CDR3 reads TGTGCCAGCAGTGAAAGTATGGTAGCGGGAGTTACCGGGGAGCTGTTTTTT.

This clonotype was counted between two and nine times. The genes are TRBV27 and TRBJ1-5, with TRBD1 matching 7 bases. Germline-derived CDR1 and CDR2 are MNHEY and SMNVEV (reference sequence). The CDR3 length is 20 residues. V shed 5 bases and J 2 bases; nucleotides not matched to a gene: 21. The CDR3 is CASSPQPPYRGWAGNQPQHF. For the CDR3, the DNA is TGTGCCAGCAGTCCGCAACCTCCCTACAGGGGATGGGCCGGCAATCAGCCCCAGCATTTT.

Details on this clonotype: A much more abundant neighbour one base away suggests this may be a read error. CDR3 residues: CASSLEEAGRNEKLFF. For the CDR3, the DNA is TGTGCCAGCAGTTTAGAAGAGGCAGGGCGGAATGAAAAACTGTTTTTT. The chain couples TRBV27 to TRBJ1-4; TRBD1 is a possible D gene (5 bases). The V gene's germline CDR1 is MNHEY and CDR2 SMNVEV (reference sequence). There are 16 residues in the CDR3. Trimming shortened V by 2 bases and J by 5 bases, and 15 bases separated the two germline ends.

Ten or more counts support this clonotype. V and J are TRBV20-1 and TRBJ2-7; the D gene is possibly TRBD1 (6 bases). The V gene's germline CDR1 is DFQATT and CDR2 SNEGSKA (reference sequence). V gave up 0 bases and J gave up 1 base, with 10 bases separating them. This CDR3 is 14 amino acids long. CDR3 region: CSARDPQGSYEQYF. CDR3 bases: TGCAGTGCTAGAGATCCCCAGGGGTCCTACGAGCAGTACTTC.

The sample holds many counts of this clonotype. This sequence joins TRBV7-2 and TRBJ2-7; TRBD1 aligns across 8 bases. J gave up 1 base and V 5 bases, and 7 bases lay outside the gene matches. Germline V gene sequence: CDR1 SGHTA, CDR2 FQGNSA. The CDR3 covers 15 residues. The CDR3 is CASSDWDRRSYEQYF. Written as DNA, the CDR3 is TGTGCCAGCAGCGACTGGGACAGGAGATCCTACGAGCAGTACTTC.

This clonotype was counted at least ten times. The gene calls are TRBV24-1 and TRBJ1-5, with 9 bases matching TRBD1. The length of the CDR3 is 17 residues. The germline gives CDR1 KGHDR, CDR2 SFDVKD. The V and J ends lost 4 bases and 5 bases, in that order; junction bases with no gene match: 11. The CDR3 DNA reads as TGTGCCACCAGTGACAAACGGACAGGGGCCGGGGATCAGCCCCAGCATTTT. Protein sequence: CATSDKRTGAGDQPQHF.

The table lists this clonotype with many counts. The chain employs TRBV11-2 and TRBJ2-5; TRBD2 matches 10 bases. The CDR3 consists of 15 residues. Germline assignment: CDR1 SGHAT and CDR2 FQNNGV. V shed 4 bases and J 5 bases; nucleotides not matched to a gene: 7. The CDR3 bases are TGTGCCAGCAGCTGGAGCGGGGGGGCCGAGGAGACCCAGTACTTC. This gives the protein CASSWSGGAEETQYF.

This clonotype was detected a few times. The chain has TRBV5-1 and TRBJ1-5; TRBD1 matches at 9 bases. With 4 bases clipped from V and 3 bases from J, the junction kept 8 bases outside the gene matches. Germline values: CDR1 SGHRS, CDR2 YFSETQ. CDR3 length: 16 amino acids. The CDR3 here is CASSPRTGVDNQPQHF. The CDR3 DNA sequence: TGCGCCAGCAGCCCTAGGACAGGGGTAGACAATCAGCCCCAGCATTTT.

The rearrangement uses TRBV27 and TRBJ2-2; 7 nucleotides line up with TRBD1. Germline V gene sequence: CDR1 MNHEY, CDR2 SMNVEV (reference sequence). V gave up 6 bases and J gave up 3 bases; unmatched junction bases: 16. The CDR3 runs 18 residues. CDR3 nucleotide sequence: TGTGCCAGCAGGTCAGGGACAGTGTCTCTGTGGGACACCGGGGAGCTGTTTTTT. It yields the protein CASRSGTVSLWDTGELFF.

This clonotype occurred a few times. The junction departs from germline at one end; a sequencing error may be responsible. V is TRBV18 and J is TRBJ1-1; 7 bases are shared with TRBD1. Looked up from germline, CDR1 is KGHSH and CDR2 is LQKENI. This CDR3 is built from 14 residues. CDR3 sequence reads: CASSPRGLGTEASF. CDR3 nucleotides: TGTGCCAGCTCACCGAGGGGGCTGGGAACTGAAGCTTCCTTT.

This clonotype has only a few counts. The junction shows a germline mismatch at one end, possibly a read error. The rearrangement links TRBV12-3 or TRBV12-4 to TRBJ2-2; D unresolved. The CDR3 is made up of 14 amino acids. The CDR3 DNA reads as TGTGCCAGCAGTTCGGGTCCGAACGCCGGGGAGCTGTTTTTT. Translating gives CASSSGPNAGELFF.

This clonotype was recorded at least ten times. The gene calls are TRBV6-2 or TRBV6-3 and TRBJ1-6, with unresolved D. V shed 2 bases and J shed 7 bases, with 6 bases lying between them. The CDR3 runs to 13 residues. The germline gives CDR1 MNHEY, CDR2 SVGEGT. The CDR3 DNA is TGTGCCAGCAGTTACAGGGAGAATTCACCCCTCCACTTT. This encodes CASSYRENSPLHF.

In this sample, this clonotype turned up a few times. The gene calls are TRBV7-6 and TRBJ1-1, with 8 bases identical to TRBD1. This CDR3 comprises 17 residues. Trimming took 5 bases from V and 3 from J; bases not matched to a gene: 14. Germline V CDR1 and CDR2: SGHVS, FNYEAQ. In DNA, the CDR3 is TGTGCCAGCAGCCCTAATCCCCTTATGACAGGGGACACTGAAGCTTTCTTT. This sequence encodes CASSPNPLMTGDTEAFF.

J is TRBJ2-1 and V is TRBV11-2; D not resolved. The germline V and J ends were trimmed by 6 bases and 9 bases, with 18 bases remaining between them. The V gene's germline CDR1 is SGHAT and CDR2 FQNNGV. The CDR3 spans 14 residues. The DNA for the CDR3 is TGTGCCAGCAGTGACTCGGTGGAATTGGGTGAGCAGTTCTTC. It specifies CASSDSVELGEQFF.

Only a few counts were recorded for this clonotype. The chain links TRBV7-2 to TRBJ2-3; the D call may be TRBD1 or TRBD2 (6 bases each). The germline V and J ends were trimmed by 1 base and 1 base, with 9 bases remaining between them. Germline loops: CDR1 SGHTA, CDR2 FQGNSA. This CDR3 has 15 residues. The CDR3 bases are TGTGCCAGCAGCTTAGTGAGGGGGGGCACAGATACGCAGTATTTT. Translating it yields CASSLVRGGTDTQYF.

This clonotype has ten or more counts. This chain uses TRBV2 with TRBJ2-2; a possible D gene is TRBD1 (5 bases). Trimming took off 8 bases at V and 0 bases at J, with 19 bases between the two ends. Germline V CDR1 and CDR2: SNHLY, FYNNEI. The CDR3 has 17 amino acids. Here the CDR3 reads CASSLPTGRTNTGELFF. The CDR3 bases are TGTGCCAGCTCACTCCCCACAGGCAGGACGAACACCGGGGAGCTGTTTTTT. The whole variable domain, filled in from reference TRBV2 and TRBJ2-2, reads EPEVTQTPSHQVTQMGQEVILRCVPISNHLYFYWYRQILGQKVEFLVSFYNNEISEKSEIFDDQFSVERPDGSNFTLKIRSTKLEDSAMYFCASSLPTGRTNTGELFFGEGSRLTVL.

This clonotype was detected many times. The V and J genes are TRBV28 and TRBJ2-7; 10 nucleotides agree with TRBD1. CDR3 length equals 15 residues. Germline CDR1 is MDHEN and CDR2 is SYDVKM. V trimming: 6 bases; J trimming: 3 bases; junction bases outside the gene matches: 8. The CDR3, as DNA: TGTGCCAGCAGATTAAAAGGGACAGGGGTCTACGAGCAGTACTTC. As protein: CASRLKGTGVYEQYF.

This clonotype appeared many times. The chain recombines TRBV5-1 with TRBJ2-3; a possible D gene is TRBD2 (6 bases). V was shortened by 4 bases and J by 1 base, with 13 bases between the two germline ends. The V gene's germline CDR1 is SGHRS and CDR2 YFSETQ. The CDR3 contains 15 residues. CDR3 sequence (DNA): TGCGCCAGCAGCCCTCCTAGCGCGGGCACAGATACGCAGTATTTT. This translates into CASSPPSAGTDTQYF. Full variable domain (remainder filled in from reference TRBV5-1 and TRBJ2-3): KAGVTQTPRYLIKTRGQQVTLSCSPISGHRSVSWYQQTPGQGLQFLFEYFSETQRNKGNFPGRFSGRQFSNSRSEMNVSTLELGDSALYLCASSPPSAGTDTQYFGPGTRLTVL.

The chain joins TRBV10-3 to TRBJ2-6; D remains ambiguous. V was clipped by 4 bases and J by 0 bases, with 4 bases between them. There are 14 residues in the CDR3. CDR1 ENHRY and CDR2 SYGVKD come from the germline V gene. Here the CDR3 DNA reads TGTGCCATCAGTGTTAGCTCTGGGGCCAACGTCCTGACTTTC. This encodes CAISVSSGANVLTF.

This clonotype was counted many times. The chain uses TRBV24-1 and TRBJ2-7; the D call may be TRBD1 or TRBD2 (5 bases each). V lost 2 bases, J lost 5 bases, and 12 bases lay in between. CDR1 and CDR2 from the germline V gene are KGHDR and SFDVKD. The CDR3 is 14 residues long. CDR3 DNA: TGTGCCACCAGTGATTCCAGGGTCGGGGACGAGCAGTACTTC. Protein sequence: CATSDSRVGDEQYF.

The CDR3 DNA reads as TGTGCCAGCATCCCGATAAGCGGGGGGTGGAAAAATGAGCAGTTCTTC. It encodes CASIPISGGWKNEQFF. V is TRBV7-9 and J is TRBJ2-1; 9 bases are a match to TRBD2. This CDR3 has 16 amino acids. The trim removed 7 bases at V and 7 bases at J, leaving 14 bases unmatched. Germline V gives CDR1 SEHNR, CDR2 FQNEAQ (reference sequence).